What follows are 16 T cell receptor beta chains derived from one specimen sequenced in a study of Graves' ophthalmopathy and Graves' hyperthyroidism. Amplifying from RNA transcripts, the study obtained TCR beta CDR3 regions. RT-PCR was first run with HTBI primers, then multiplex PCR in a second round. TCRdb re-analysed the multiplex PCR reads in MiXCR, keeping a single row per CDR3 protein. This sample has roughly 1.1 million distinct CDR3 sequences, with about 40% found just once. Input material: peripheral blood or thyroid tissue (not recorded which). The receptors shown here come from an adult man with Graves' hyperthyroidism.

The gene calls are TRBV2 and TRBJ2-2; a weak D match, TRBD2 (5 bases). V lost 8 bases and J lost 0, with 13 bases in between. Germline CDR1 SNHLY, CDR2 FYNNEI. This CDR3 spans 15 amino acids. Here the CDR3 DNA reads TGTGCCAGCGAGGGCAGTAGGTCGAACACCGGGGAGCTGTTTTTT. Its translation is CASEGSRSNTGELFF. The whole variable domain, filled in from reference TRBV2 and TRBJ2-2, reads EPEVTQTPSHQVTQMGQEVILRCVPISNHLYFYWYRQILGQKVEFLVSFYNNEISEKSEIFDDQFSVERPDGSNFTLKIRSTKLEDSAMYFCASEGSRSNTGELFFGEGSRLTVL.

This clonotype occurred a few times. The chain has TRBV7-8 and TRBJ1-5; TRBD1 matches 9 bases. Germline V gene sequence: CDR1 SGHVS, CDR2 FQNEAQ. After removal of 6 bases from V and 6 bases from J, the junction contained 9 bases not matched to a gene. The CDR3 loop spans 15 amino acids. The CDR3 DNA reads TGTGCCAGCAGGTCTGGGACAGGGTACAGTCAGCCCCAGCATTTT. This sequence encodes CASRSGTGYSQPQHF.

This clonotype has only a few counts. The V call is TRBV2, the J call TRBJ2-7, with no clear D. V was cut by 4 bases and J by 2 bases, with 6 bases left in between. Germline V CDR1 and CDR2: SNHLY, FYNNEI. The CDR3 has 12 residues. The CDR3 is CASSAPTYEQYF. In DNA form, the CDR3 reads TGTGCCAGCAGTGCTCCTACCTACGAGCAGTACTTC.

This clonotype has just one count. The missing conserved phenylalanine or tryptophan at the end of this CDR3 makes a read error likely. V usage is TRBV29-1 and J usage is TRBJ1-1, with TRBD1 as a possible D gene (6 bases). Germline V lookup: CDR1 SQVTM, CDR2 ANQGSEA. The CDR3 covers 12 residues. V dropped 3 bases and J dropped 4 bases, with 9 bases sitting between them. The CDR3 nucleotides read TGCAGCGTTGAGGGGGCGGGCACTGAAGCTTTCCTT. This translates into CSVEGAGTEAFL.

This clonotype was observed many times. V and J are TRBV9 and TRBJ1-2; D is undetermined. Per the germline V gene, CDR1 is SGDLS and CDR2 is YYNGEE. This CDR3 comprises 15 residues. V gave up 0 bases and J gave up 5 bases, with 14 bases separating them. CDR3 coding DNA: TGTGCCAGCAGCGTAGCGACATCCCTCTGGTATGGCTACACCTTC. Translated, it gives CASSVATSLWYGYTF. Supplemented by reference TRBV9 and TRBJ1-2, the full variable domain reads DSGVTQTPKHLITATGQRVTLRCSPRSGDLSVYWYQQSLDQGLQFLIQYYNGEERAKGNILERFSAQQFPDLHSELNLSSLELGDSALYFCASSVATSLWYGYTFGSGTRLTVV.

The genes are TRBV2 and TRBJ1-2, with D possibly TRBD1 on 6 matching bases. Trimming took 2 bases from V and 6 from J, leaving 16 bases between them. Germline V gene lookup returns CDR1 SNHLY and CDR2 FYNNEI. This CDR3 is built from 15 residues. The CDR3 loop reads CASSERGGRLDGYTF. CDR3 sequence (DNA): TGTGCCAGCAGTGAACGGGGGGGGCGCCTCGATGGCTACACCTTC. Looking up the rest from reference TRBV2 and TRBJ1-2 gives the full variable domain: EPEVTQTPSHQVTQMGQEVILRCVPISNHLYFYWYRQILGQKVEFLVSFYNNEISEKSEIFDDQFSVERPDGSNFTLKIRSTKLEDSAMYFCASSERGGRLDGYTFGSGTRLTVV.

The chain couples TRBV9 to TRBJ1-5, with D possibly matching TRBD1 (5 bases). The CDR3 extends over 16 amino acids. CDR1 and CDR2 (germline): SGDLS, YYNGEE. Trimming cost V 0 bases and J 6 bases, with 16 bases left between them. This chain's CDR3 is CASSVGGGIPSQPQHF. The CDR3 DNA sequence: TGTGCCAGCAGCGTAGGCGGGGGGATCCCGTCTCAGCCCCAGCATTTT.

The chain combines TRBV5-1 with TRBJ2-7; D remains unclear. The CDR3 consists of 13 residues. Germline lookup yields CDR1 SGHRS and CDR2 YFSETQ. The V and J ends lost 4 bases and 3 bases respectively, with 11 bases between them. CDR3 sequence (DNA): TGCGCCAGCAGCGAAGGGCCGGACTACGAGCAGTACTTC. Its protein is CASSEGPDYEQYF.

The chain uses TRBV5-1 and TRBJ2-7; possible D gene TRBD1, 6 bases. The tail of the sequence fits TRBJ2-5 better, so the J call may be wrong. CDR1 is SGHRS, CDR2 YFSETQ, per germline. CDR3 size: 14 residues. CDR3 sequence: CASSLSRGGVTQYF. The CDR3, as DNA: TGCGCCAGCAGTTTAAGCAGGGGTGGGGTGACCCAGTACTTC.

About this clonotype itself: A much larger clone lies one base from this, so it may be a read error. This chain links TRBV2 with TRBJ1-1; 7 bases match TRBD1. CDR1 and CDR2 (germline): SNHLY, FYNNEI. This CDR3 contains 13 residues. CDR3 bases: TGTGCCAGCATCCTCAGGGGGAACACTGAAGCTCTCTTT. Its translation is CASILRGNTEALF.

This clonotype was observed many times. The V call is TRBV7-9, the J call TRBJ2-5, with 8 bases matching TRBD2. V gave up 0 bases and J gave up 3 bases; unmatched junction bases: 6. The CDR3 is 16 residues long. Germline CDR1 reads SEHNR; CDR2 reads FQNEAQ (reference sequence). For the CDR3, the DNA is TGTGCCAGCAGCTTAGCGAGACTAGCGAGAAAAGAGACCCAGTACTTC. Translated, it gives CASSLARLARKETQYF. The full variable domain, in which reference TRBV7-9 and TRBJ2-5 provide the parts outside the CDR3, is DTGVSQNPRHKITKRGQNVTFRCDPISEHNRLYWYRQTLGQGPEFLTYFQNEAQLEKSRLLSDRFSAERPKGSFSTLEIQRTEQGDSAMYLCASSLARLARKETQYFGPGTRLLVL.

In this sample, this clonotype turned up many times. The CDR3 nucleotides read TGTGCCAGCAGCTTTACAGGGTTGAGCAATCAGCCCCAGCATTTT. Its protein is CASSFTGLSNQPQHF. This sequence joins TRBV7-9 and TRBJ1-5; TRBD1 is a possible D gene (6 bases). Germline V lookup: CDR1 SEHNR, CDR2 FQNEAQ (reference sequence). Deletions cut 3 bases from V and 1 base from J, with 10 bases between. The CDR3 runs 15 residues.

The rearrangement links TRBV5-1 to TRBJ1-1; D not certain. The CDR3 covers 13 residues. CDR1 is SGHRS and CDR2 is YFSETQ in the germline V gene. The ends were cut back, 4 bases at V and 4 bases at J, with 11 bases in the middle. The CDR3: CASSVRQGTEAFF. CDR3 coding DNA: TGCGCCAGCAGCGTTCGACAAGGCACTGAAGCTTTCTTT.

This clonotype was recorded a few times. Here the CDR3 reads CASSLGLAGTETQYF. In nucleotides, the CDR3 is TGTGCCAGCAGTTTAGGACTAGCGGGGACGGAGACCCAGTACTTC. The chain combines TRBV28 with TRBJ2-5; 12 bases are a match to TRBD2. Trimming removed 2 bases from V and 5 bases from J; junction bases left unmatched: 3. Germline V gene lookup returns CDR1 MDHEN and CDR2 SYDVKM. This CDR3 contains 15 residues. Drawing the rest from reference TRBV28 and TRBJ2-5, the complete variable domain is DVKVTQSSRYLVKRTGEKVFLECVQDMDHENMFWYRQDPGLGLRLIYFSYDVKMKEKGDIPEGYSVSREKKERFSLILESASTNQTSMYLCASSLGLAGTETQYFGPGTRLLVL.

CDR3 sequence: CSAAFKGGGPEAFF. CDR3 nucleotides: TGCAGTGCCGCATTCAAAGGGGGTGGGCCTGAAGCTTTCTTT. The chain recombines TRBV20-1 with TRBJ1-1; possible D gene TRBD1, 6 bases. V shed 6 bases and J shed 6 bases, with 20 bases lying between them. Germline V gene data show CDR1 as DFQATT and CDR2 as SNEGSKA (reference sequence). This CDR3 contains 14 residues.

The chain has TRBV7-8 and TRBJ2-7, with 7 bases lining up with TRBD1. The ends lost 6 bases at V and 4 bases at J; junction bases unmatched: 9. CDR3 length: 14 amino acids. From germline, CDR1 is SGHVS and CDR2 FQNEAQ. CDR3 sequence (DNA): TGTGCCAGCAGTTTCGGACAGGCAGTATACGAGCAGTACTTC. Amino acid sequence: CASSFGQAVYEQYF.